This T cell receptor beta chain emerged from a study of blood T cell repertoires in COVID-19. Germline V gives CDR1 LNHDA, CDR2 SQIVND (reference sequence). V dropped 4 bases and J dropped 5; count of bases not matched to a gene: 0. The CDR3 loop spans 13 amino acids. Methods used by the authors: Amplification of reference gene primers provided the estimated nucleated cell counts. Repertoires were generated with immunoSEQ multiplex PCR, while TCRdb's copy carries only in-frame clones and drops some. V and J calls and clone size are as listed in that table; D and trimming were resolved from the DNA. The sample lists 130,000 to 150,000 clones, about four fifths occurring once.

The sequencing sample was made of peripheral blood. V gene TRBV19 combines with J gene TRBJ1-5; 9 nucleotides line up with TRBD1. This clonotype was obtained from a human donor in a cohort sampled during active COVID-19. The CDR3: CASSRDRDQPQHF. DNA for the CDR3: TGTGCCAGTAGTAGGGACAGGGATCAGCCCCAGCATTTT.